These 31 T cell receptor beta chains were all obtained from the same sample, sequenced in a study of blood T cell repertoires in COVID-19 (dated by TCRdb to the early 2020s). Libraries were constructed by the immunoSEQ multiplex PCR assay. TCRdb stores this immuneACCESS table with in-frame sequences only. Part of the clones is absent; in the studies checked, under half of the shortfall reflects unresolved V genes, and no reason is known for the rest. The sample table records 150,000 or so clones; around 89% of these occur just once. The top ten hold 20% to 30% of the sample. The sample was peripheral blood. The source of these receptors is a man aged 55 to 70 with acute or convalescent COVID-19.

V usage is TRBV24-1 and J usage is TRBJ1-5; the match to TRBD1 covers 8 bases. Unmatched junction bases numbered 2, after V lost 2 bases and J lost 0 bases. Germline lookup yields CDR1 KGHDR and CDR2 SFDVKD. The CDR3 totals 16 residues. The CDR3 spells CATSDSGGYSNQPQHF. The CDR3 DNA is TGTGCCACCAGTGATTCAGGGGGCTATAGCAATCAGCCCCAGCATTTT.

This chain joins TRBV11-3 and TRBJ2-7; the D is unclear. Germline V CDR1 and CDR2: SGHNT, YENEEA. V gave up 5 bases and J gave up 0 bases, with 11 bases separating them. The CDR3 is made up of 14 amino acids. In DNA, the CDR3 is TGTGCCAGCAGCGCGCAGGTGTCCTCCTACGAGCAGTACTTC. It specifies CASSAQVSSYEQYF.

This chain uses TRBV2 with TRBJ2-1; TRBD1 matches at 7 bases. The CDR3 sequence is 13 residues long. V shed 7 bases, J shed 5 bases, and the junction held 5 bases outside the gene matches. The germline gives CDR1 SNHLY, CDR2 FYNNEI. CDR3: CASNPDRDNEQFF. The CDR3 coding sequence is TGTGCCAGCAACCCAGACAGGGACAATGAGCAGTTCTTC.

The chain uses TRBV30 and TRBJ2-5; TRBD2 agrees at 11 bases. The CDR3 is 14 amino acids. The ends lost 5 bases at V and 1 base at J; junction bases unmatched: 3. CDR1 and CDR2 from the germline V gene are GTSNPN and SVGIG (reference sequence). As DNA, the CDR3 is TGTGCCTGGGGGACTAGCGGAGCCCAAGAGACCCAGTACTTC. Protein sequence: CAWGTSGAQETQYF.

The CDR3 sequence: CASSRGQGRYNEQFF. The CDR3 DNA reads TGCGCCAGCAGCAGAGGACAAGGGAGGTACAATGAGCAGTTCTTC. The chain combines TRBV5-1 with TRBJ2-1, with a tentative D call TRBD2 (6 bases). This CDR3 is built from 15 residues. Germline V gene data show CDR1 as SGHRS and CDR2 as YFSETQ. Trimming took off 4 bases at V and 4 bases at J, with 15 bases between the two ends.

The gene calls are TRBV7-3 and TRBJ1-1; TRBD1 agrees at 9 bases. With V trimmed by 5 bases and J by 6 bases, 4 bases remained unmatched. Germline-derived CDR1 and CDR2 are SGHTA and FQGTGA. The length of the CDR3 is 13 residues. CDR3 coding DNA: TGTGCCAGCAGCGGGGGGACAGGGTCTGAAGCTTTCTTT. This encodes CASSGGTGSEAFF.

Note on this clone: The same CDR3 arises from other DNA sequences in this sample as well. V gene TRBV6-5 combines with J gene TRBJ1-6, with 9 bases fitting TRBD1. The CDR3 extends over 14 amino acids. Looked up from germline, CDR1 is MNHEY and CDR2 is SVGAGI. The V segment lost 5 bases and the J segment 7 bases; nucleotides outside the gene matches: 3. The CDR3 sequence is CASSRGQGNSPLHF. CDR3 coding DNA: TGTGCCAGCAGTCGGGGACAGGGAAATTCACCCCTCCACTTT.

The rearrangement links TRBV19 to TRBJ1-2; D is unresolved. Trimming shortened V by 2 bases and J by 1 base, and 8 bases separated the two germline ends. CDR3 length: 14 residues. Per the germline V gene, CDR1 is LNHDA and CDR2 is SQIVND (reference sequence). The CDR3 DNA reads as TGTGCCAGTAGTATACGGGGTGGTAACTATGGCTACACCTTC. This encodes CASSIRGGNYGYTF.

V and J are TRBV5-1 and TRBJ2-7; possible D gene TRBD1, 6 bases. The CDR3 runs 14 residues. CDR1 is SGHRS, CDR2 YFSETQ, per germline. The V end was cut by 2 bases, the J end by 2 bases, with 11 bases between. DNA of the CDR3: TGCGCCAGCAGCTTCCAGGGGCTTACCTACGAGCAGTACTTC. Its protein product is CASSFQGLTYEQYF.

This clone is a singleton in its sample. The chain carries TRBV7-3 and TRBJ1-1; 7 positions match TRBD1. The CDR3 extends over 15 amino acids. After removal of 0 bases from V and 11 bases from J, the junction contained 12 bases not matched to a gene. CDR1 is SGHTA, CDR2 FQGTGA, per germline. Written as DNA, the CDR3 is TGTGCCAGCAGCTTAACCGGTCCGACAGGGCAGGTGGCTTTCTTT. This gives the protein CASSLTGPTGQVAFF.

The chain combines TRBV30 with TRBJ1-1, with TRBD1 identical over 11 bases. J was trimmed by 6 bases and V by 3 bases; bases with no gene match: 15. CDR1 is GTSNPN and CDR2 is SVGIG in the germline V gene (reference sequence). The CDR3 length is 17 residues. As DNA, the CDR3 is TGTGCCTGGAGCGCTTACTTACCAGGACAGGGGGCGTCTGAAGCTTTCTTT. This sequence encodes CAWSAYLPGQGASEAFF.

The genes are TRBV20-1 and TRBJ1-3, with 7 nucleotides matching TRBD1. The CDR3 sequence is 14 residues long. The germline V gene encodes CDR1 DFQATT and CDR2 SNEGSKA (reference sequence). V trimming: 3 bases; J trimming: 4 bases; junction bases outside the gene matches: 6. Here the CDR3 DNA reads TGCAGTGCTAGTGGCAGGACAGGCGGAAACACCATATATTTT. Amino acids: CSASGRTGGNTIYF.

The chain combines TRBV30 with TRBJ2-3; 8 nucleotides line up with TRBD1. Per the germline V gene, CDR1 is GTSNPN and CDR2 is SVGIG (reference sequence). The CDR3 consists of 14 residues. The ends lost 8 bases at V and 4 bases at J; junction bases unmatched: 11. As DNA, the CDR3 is TGTGCCATGGACAGGGAAACGGGCGCAGATACGCAGTATTTT. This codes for CAMDRETGADTQYF.

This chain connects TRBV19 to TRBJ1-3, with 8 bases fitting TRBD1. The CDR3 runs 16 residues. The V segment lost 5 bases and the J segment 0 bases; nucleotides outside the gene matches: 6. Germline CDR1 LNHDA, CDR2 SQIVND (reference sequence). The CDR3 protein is CASSPGGDISGNTIYF. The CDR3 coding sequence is TGTGCCAGTAGTCCAGGGGGCGACATCTCTGGAAACACCATATATTTT.

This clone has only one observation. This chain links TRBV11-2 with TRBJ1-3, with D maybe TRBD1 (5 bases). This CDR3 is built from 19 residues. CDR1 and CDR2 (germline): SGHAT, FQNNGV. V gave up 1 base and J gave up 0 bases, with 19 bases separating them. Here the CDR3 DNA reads TGTGCCAGCAGCTTAGTATTGTCCGTAACAGGCGGCTCTGGAAACACCATATATTTT. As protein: CASSLVLSVTGGSGNTIYF.

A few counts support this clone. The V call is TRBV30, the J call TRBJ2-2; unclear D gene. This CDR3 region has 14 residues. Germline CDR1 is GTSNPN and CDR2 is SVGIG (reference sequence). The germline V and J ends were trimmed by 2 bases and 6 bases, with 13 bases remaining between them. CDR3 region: CAWSIGGVSGELFF. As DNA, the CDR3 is TGTGCCTGGAGTATCGGCGGCGTTTCCGGGGAGCTGTTTTTT.

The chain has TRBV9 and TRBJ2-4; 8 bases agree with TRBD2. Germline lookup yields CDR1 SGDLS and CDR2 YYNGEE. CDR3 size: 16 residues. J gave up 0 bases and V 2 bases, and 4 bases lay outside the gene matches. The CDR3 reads CASSVTGGLAKNIQYF. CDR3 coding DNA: TGTGCCAGCAGCGTGACGGGAGGGCTAGCCAAAAACATTCAGTACTTC.

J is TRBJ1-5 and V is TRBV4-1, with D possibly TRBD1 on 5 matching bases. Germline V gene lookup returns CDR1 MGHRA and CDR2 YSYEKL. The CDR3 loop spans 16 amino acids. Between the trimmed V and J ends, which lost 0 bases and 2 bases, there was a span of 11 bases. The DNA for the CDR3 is TGCGCCAGCAGCCAAGATTTTACAGGTGGCAATCAGCCCCAGCATTTT. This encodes CASSQDFTGGNQPQHF.

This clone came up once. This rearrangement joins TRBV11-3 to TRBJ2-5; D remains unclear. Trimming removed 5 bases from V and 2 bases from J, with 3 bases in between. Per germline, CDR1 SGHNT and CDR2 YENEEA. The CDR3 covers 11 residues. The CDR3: CASSQQETQYF. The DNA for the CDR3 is TGTGCCAGCAGCCAGCAAGAGACCCAGTACTTC.

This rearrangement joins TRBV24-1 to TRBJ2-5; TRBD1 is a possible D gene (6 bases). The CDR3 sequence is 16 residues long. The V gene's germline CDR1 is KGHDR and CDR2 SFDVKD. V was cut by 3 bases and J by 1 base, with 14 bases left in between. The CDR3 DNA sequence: TGTGCCACCAGTGATCCCACAGGGACATCCCAAGAGACCCAGTACTTC. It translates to CATSDPTGTSQETQYF.

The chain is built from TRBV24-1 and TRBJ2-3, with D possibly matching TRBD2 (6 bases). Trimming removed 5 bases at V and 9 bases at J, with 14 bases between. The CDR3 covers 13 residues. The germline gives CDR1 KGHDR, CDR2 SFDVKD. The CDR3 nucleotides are TGTGCCACCAGTGGTGGGGGACGGGAGACGCAGTATTTT. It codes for CATSGGGRETQYF.

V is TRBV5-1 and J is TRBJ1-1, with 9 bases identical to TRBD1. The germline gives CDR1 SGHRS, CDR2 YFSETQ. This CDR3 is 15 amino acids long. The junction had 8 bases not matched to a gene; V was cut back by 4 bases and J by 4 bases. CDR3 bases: TGCGCCAGCAGCATAGGACAGGGGTCCCTCACTGAAGCTTTCTTT. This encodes CASSIGQGSLTEAFF. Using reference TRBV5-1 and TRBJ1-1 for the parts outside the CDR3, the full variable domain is KAGVTQTPRYLIKTRGQQVTLSCSPISGHRSVSWYQQTPGQGLQFLFEYFSETQRNKGNFPGRFSGRQFSNSRSEMNVSTLELGDSALYLCASSIGQGSLTEAFFGQGTRLTVV.

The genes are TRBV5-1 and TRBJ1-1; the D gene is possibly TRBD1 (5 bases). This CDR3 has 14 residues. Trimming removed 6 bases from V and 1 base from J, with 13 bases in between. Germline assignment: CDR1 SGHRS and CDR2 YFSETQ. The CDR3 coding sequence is TGCGCCAGCACACGAGATGGGGCGAACACTGAAGCTTTCTTT. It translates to CASTRDGANTEAFF.

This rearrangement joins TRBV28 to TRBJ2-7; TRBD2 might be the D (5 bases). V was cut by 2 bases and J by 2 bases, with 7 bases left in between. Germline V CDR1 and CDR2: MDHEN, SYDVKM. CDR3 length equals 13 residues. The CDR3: CASSLGLTYEQYF. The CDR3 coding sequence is TGTGCCAGCAGTTTAGGACTGACCTACGAGCAGTACTTC.

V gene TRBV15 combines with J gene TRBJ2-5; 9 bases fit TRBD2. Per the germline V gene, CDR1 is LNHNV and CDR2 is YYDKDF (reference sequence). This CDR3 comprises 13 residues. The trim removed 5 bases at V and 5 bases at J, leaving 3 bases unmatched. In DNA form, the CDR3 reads TGTGCCACCAGCGGCGGGGGGGAGGAGACCCAGTACTTC. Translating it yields CATSGGGEETQYF.

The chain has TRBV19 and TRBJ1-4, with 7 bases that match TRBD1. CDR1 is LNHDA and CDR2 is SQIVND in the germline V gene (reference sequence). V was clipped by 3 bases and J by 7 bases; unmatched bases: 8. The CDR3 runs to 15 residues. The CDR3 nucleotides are TGTGCCAGTAGTATGCAGCAGGGGGTTGGTGAAAAACTGTTTTTT. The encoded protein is CASSMQQGVGEKLFF.

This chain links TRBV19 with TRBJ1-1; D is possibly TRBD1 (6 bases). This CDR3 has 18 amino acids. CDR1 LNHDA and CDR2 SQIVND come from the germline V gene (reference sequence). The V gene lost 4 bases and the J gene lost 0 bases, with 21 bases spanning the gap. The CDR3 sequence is CASSKVEGTRTVNTEAFF. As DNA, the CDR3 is TGTGCCAGTAGTAAAGTAGAGGGGACACGGACCGTGAACACTGAAGCTTTCTTT.

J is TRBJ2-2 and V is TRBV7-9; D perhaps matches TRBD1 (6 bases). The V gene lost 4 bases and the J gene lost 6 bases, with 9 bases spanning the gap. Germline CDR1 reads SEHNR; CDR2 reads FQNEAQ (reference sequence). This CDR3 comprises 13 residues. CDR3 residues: CASSSGDAGELFF. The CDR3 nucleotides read TGTGCCAGCAGCTCAGGGGACGCCGGGGAGCTGTTTTTT.

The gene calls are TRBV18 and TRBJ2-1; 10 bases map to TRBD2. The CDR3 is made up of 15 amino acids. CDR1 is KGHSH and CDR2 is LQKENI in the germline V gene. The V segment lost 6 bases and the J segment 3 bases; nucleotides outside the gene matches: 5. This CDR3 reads CASSLGLAVYNEQFF. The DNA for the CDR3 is TGTGCCAGCTCCCTCGGACTAGCGGTCTACAATGAGCAGTTCTTC.

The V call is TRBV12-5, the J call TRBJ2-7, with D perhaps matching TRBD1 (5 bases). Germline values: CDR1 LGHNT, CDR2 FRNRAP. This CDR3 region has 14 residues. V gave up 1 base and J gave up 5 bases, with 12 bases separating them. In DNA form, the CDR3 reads TGTGCTAGTGGTTTGGGGCAGGGCCTCCACGAGCAGTACTTC. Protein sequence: CASGLGQGLHEQYF.

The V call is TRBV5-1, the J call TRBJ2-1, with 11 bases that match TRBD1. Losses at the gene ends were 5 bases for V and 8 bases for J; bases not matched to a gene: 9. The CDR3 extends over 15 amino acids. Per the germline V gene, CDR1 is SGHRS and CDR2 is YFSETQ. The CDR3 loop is CASRPGTGGSYEQFF. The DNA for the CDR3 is TGCGCCAGCAGACCCGGGACAGGGGGGAGCTATGAGCAGTTCTTC.